The T cell receptor (beta chain) described here comes from a study of blood T cell repertoires in COVID-19. In the original processing: Estimation of nucleated cell counts relied on the amplification of reference gene primers. The table came from immunoSEQ multiplex PCR; TCRdb's copy has only in-frame clones and leaves some out. V, J and clone size were drawn from that table, and D and trimming were deduced from the DNA. Counted here are about 180,000 clones, approximately 83% occurring once; the ten biggest clones make up about 6.7%. Followed longitudinally, the Seattle patients had been enrolled during active infection. CDR3 length equals 17 residues. The germline gives CDR1 LGHDT, CDR2 YNNKEL (reference sequence). V lost 1 base and J lost 0; bases outside the gene matches: 9.

The sequence was collected from a woman in her 40s with COVID-19, enrolled during active disease. The chain combines TRBV3-1 (or the pseudogene TRBV3-2) with TRBJ2-7, with 7 bases matching TRBD2. Sequenced input: peripheral blood. The CDR3 region has the DNA TGTGCCAGCAGCCAAGGGGGCTTAGCGGGTCTCTCCTACGAGCAGTACTTC. Encoded protein: CASSQGGLAGLSYEQYF.